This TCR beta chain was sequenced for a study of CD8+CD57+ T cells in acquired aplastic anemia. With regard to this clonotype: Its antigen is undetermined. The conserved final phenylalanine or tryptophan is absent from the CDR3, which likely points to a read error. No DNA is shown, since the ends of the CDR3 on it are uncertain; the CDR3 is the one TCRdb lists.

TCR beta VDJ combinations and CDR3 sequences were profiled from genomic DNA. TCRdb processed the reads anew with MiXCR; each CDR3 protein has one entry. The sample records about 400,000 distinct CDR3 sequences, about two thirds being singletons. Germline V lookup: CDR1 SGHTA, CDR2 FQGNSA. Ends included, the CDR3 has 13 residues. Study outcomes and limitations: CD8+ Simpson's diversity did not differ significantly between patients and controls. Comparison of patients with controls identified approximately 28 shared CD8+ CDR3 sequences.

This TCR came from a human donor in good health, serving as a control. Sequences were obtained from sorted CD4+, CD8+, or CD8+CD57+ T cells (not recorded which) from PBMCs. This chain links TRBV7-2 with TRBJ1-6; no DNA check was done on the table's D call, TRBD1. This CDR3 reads CASSWEVLRAGHQ.